This passage covers 3 T cell receptor beta chains from one sample sequenced in a study of T cells after yellow fever vaccination. One entry per CDR3 protein, called by TCRdb with MiXCR from the 5' RACE reads. Of around 56,000 distinct CDR3 sequences in the sample, about 5% were seen once. The starting material was PBMCs, either bulk or a sorted T-cell subset (CD4+, CD8+, memory, or dextramer-sorted; not recorded which), obtained on the day of the yellow fever booster vaccination. Receptors originate from a man aged 18-30 years who received the YFV17D yellow fever vaccine.

There are a few counts of this clonotype. This chain links TRBV4-2 with TRBJ2-2; 10 positions agree with TRBD1. The CDR3 consists of 17 residues. After removal of 2 bases from V and 6 bases from J, the junction contained 9 bases not matched to a gene. Germline lookup yields CDR1 LGHNA and CDR2 YNFKEQ. This CDR3 reads CASSQHPGQGFSGELFF. CDR3 nucleotide sequence: TGTGCCAGCAGCCAACACCCGGGACAGGGGTTCTCCGGGGAGCTGTTTTTT.

This clonotype appeared many times. The V call is TRBV4-3, the J call TRBJ2-1, with 8 bases that match TRBD1. Unmatched junction bases numbered 11, after V lost 0 bases and J lost 10 bases. Germline V gene lookup returns CDR1 LGHNA and CDR2 YSLEER. The length of the CDR3 is 16 residues. The CDR3 protein is CASSQDSFGQGREQFF. The CDR3 DNA reads as TGCGCCAGCAGCCAAGATTCCTTCGGACAGGGTCGGGAGCAGTTCTTC.

This clonotype was seen a handful of times. The rearrangement uses TRBV5-1 and TRBJ1-6; no clear D. The germline V gene has CDR1 SGHRS and CDR2 YFSETQ. Trimming took 4 bases from V and 8 from J, leaving 10 bases between them. This CDR3 is 13 amino acids long. The CDR3 coding sequence is TGCGCCAGCAGCCGGATCCAGGATTCACCCCTCCACTTT. Translating it yields CASSRIQDSPLHF.